The T cell receptor (beta chain) under discussion was sequenced for a study of blood T cell repertoires in COVID-19. Overall study: Some COVID-19 samples were acute and others convalescent; all came from the United States, Italy and Spain. PBMCs, B-cell-depleted T cells, or T cells were the source of the cDNA or gDNA that made up the material.

The germline V gene encodes CDR1 LGHNA and CDR2 YSLEER. CDR3 length: 15 residues. V was trimmed by 0 bases and J by 2 bases, leaving 11 bases between them. This clone appeared a few times. The authors' processing: Nucleated cell counts were estimated from reference gene primer amplification. Sequencing used immunoSEQ multiplex PCR; TCRdb keeps in-frame clones, though not all of them. V and J calls and clone size are as listed in that table; D and trimming were resolved from the DNA. The sample has around 40,000 clones; around 79% are singletons. The sequencing input was peripheral blood. V and J are TRBV4-3 and TRBJ2-7; a weak D match, TRBD2 (6 bases). The source of this sequence is a man aged 65 to 85 with acute or convalescent COVID-19. CDR3 coding DNA: TGCGCCAGCAGCCAAGAAGGGACTGGACCCTACGAGCAGTACTTC. Its protein product is CASSQEGTGPYEQYF.